The 2 T cell receptor beta chains reported below all come from one sample, sequenced in a study of shared clonotypes between healthy human individuals. This table comes from immunoSEQ multiplex PCR, and its TCRdb copy is limited to in-frame clones, with some not included. The data contain roughly 2,300,000 clones, 85% to 95% of them singletons. The sequenced material came from naive CD4+ T cells from PBMCs. Stated subset: CD45RA+ positively selected. The source of these receptors is a man aged 18-30 years in good health. Some clones in this sample may be carry-over from other donors' samples.

The chain joins TRBV6-1 to TRBJ2-7, with TRBD1 identical over 10 bases. This CDR3 has 12 residues. Germline V CDR1 and CDR2: MNHNS, SASEGT. With 11 bases clipped from V and 6 bases from J, the junction kept 7 bases outside the gene matches. The DNA for the CDR3 is TGTGCCTCTTCGGGACAGGGGTTCGAGCAGTACTTC. Protein product: CASSGQGFEQYF.

Written as DNA, the CDR3 is TGCAGCGTTGACTCGGGGGGTATAGGGGAGACCCAGTACTTC. Its translation: CSVDSGGIGETQYF. The chain is built from TRBV29-1 and TRBJ2-5, with 7 bases that match TRBD2. The germline V gene encodes CDR1 SQVTM and CDR2 ANQGSEA. The junction had 9 bases not matched to a gene; V was cut back by 3 bases and J by 5 bases. CDR3 size: 14 residues.